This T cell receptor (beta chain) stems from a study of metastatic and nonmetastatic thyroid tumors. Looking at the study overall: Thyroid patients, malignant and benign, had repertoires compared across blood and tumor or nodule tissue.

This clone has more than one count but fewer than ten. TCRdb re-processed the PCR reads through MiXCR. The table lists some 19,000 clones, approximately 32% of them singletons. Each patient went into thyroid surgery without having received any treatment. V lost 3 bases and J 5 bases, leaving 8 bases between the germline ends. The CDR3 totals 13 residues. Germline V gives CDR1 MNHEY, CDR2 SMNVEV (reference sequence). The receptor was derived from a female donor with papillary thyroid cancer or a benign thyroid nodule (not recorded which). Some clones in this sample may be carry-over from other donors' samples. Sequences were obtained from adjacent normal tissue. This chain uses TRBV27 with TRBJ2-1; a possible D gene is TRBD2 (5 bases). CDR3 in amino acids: CASSLGVDNEQFF. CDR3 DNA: TGTGCCAGCAGTTTGGGAGTAGACAATGAGCAGTTCTTC.